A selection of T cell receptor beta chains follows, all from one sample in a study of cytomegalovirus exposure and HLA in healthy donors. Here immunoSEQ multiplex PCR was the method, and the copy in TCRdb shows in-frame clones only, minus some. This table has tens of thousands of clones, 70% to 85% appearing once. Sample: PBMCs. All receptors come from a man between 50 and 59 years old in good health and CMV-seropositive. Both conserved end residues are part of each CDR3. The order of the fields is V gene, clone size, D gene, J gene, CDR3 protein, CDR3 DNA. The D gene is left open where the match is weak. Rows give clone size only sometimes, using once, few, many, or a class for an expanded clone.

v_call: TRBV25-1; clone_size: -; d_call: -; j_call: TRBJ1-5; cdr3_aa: CASRRGYQPQHF; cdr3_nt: TGTGCCAGCCGCCGGGGGTATCAGCCCCAGCATTTT
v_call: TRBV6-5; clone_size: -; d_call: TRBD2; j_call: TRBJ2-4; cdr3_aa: CATNSGTTNSQYF; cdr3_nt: TGTGCCACCAATAGCGGGACCACAAACAGTCAGTACTTC
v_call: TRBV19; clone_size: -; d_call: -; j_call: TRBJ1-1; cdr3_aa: CASSAASGKGTEAFF; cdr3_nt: TGTGCCAGTAGTGCAGCTTCGGGGAAAGGCACTGAAGCTTTCTTT
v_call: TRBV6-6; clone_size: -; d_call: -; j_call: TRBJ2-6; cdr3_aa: CASSSSNSGANVLTF; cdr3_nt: TGTGCCAGCAGTTCCTCTAACTCTGGGGCCAACGTCCTGACTTTC
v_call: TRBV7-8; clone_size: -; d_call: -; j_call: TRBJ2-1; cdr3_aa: CASSLGRERWQFF; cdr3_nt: TGTGCCAGCAGCTTAGGGCGGGAAAGATGGCAGTTCTTC
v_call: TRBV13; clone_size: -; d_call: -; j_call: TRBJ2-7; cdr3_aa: CASSLGRAGDYEQYF; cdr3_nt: TGTGCCAGCAGCTTAGGCCGGGCAGGGGATTACGAGCAGTACTTC
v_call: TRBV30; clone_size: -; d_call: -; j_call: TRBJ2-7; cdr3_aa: CACRGFREQYF; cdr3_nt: TGTGCCTGCAGGGGATTTCGCGAGCAGTACTTC
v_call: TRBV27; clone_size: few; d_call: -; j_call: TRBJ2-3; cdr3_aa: CASSQNTDTQYF; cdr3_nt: TGTGCCAGCAGTCAGAACACAGATACGCAGTATTTT
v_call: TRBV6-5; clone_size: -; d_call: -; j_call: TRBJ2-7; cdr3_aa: CASRGTGSSYEQYF; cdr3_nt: TGTGCCAGCAGGGGAACAGGGTCCTCCTACGAGCAGTACTTC
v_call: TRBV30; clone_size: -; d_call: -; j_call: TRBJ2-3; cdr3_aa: CAWSRGDNTDAQYF; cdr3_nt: TGTGCCTGGAGCAGGGGGGACAACACAGATGCGCAGTACTTT
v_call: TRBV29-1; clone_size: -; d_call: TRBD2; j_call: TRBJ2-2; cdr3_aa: CSVSSGRANTGELFF; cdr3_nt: TGCAGCGTTTCTAGCGGGAGAGCGAACACCGGGGAGCTGTTTTTT
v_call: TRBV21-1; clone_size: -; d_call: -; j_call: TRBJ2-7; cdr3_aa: CASSIGGTGTTYEQYF; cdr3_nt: TGTGCCAGCAGCATTGGAGGGACAGGGACCACCTACGAGCAGTACTTC
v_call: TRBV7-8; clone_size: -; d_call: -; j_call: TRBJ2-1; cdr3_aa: CASSPDTNNEQFF; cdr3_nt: TGTGCCAGCAGCCCGGACACGAACAATGAGCAGTTCTTC
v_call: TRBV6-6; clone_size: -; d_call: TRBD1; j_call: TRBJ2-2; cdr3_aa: CASSRPGQDDTGELFF; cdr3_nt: TGTGCCAGCAGCAGACCGGGACAGGATGACACCGGGGAGCTGTTTTTT
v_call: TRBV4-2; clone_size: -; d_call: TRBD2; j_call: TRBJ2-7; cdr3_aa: CASSPSGSSYEQYF; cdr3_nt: TGTGCCAGCAGCCCCAGCGGGAGCTCCTACGAGCAGTACTTC
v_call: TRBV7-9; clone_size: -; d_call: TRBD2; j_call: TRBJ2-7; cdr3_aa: CASSSGLVRREQYF; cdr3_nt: TGTGCCAGCAGCTCGGGACTAGTAAGAAGGGAGCAGTACTTC
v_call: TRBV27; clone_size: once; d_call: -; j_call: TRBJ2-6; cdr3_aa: CASSYSSGANVLTF; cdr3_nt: TGTGCCAGCAGTTACAGCTCTGGGGCCAACGTCCTGACTTTC
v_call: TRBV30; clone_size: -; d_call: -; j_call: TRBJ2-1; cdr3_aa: CAWSGSDSPSLEFF; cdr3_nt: TGTGCCTGGAGTGGTAGTGACAGCCCCTCTCTGGAGTTCTTC
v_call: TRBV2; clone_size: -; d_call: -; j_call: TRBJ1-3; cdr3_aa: CASSEERTAYSGNTIYF; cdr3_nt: TGTGCCAGCAGTGAAGAAAGGACAGCGTACTCTGGAAACACCATATATTTT
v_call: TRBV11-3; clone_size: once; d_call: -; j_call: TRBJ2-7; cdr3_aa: CASSSYNEQYF; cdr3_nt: TGTGCCAGCAGCTCTTACAACGAGCAGTACTTC
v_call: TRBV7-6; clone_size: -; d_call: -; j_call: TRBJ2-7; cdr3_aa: CASSLGGGLYEQYF; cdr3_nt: TGTGCCAGCAGCTTAGGGGGGGGCCTCTACGAGCAGTACTTC
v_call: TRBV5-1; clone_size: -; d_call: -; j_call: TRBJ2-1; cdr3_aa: CASSFGGPANEQFF; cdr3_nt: TGCGCCAGCAGCTTCGGAGGCCCGGCGAATGAGCAGTTCTTC
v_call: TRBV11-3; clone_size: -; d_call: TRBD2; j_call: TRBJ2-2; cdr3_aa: CASSLEGLAVNTGELFF; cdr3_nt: TGTGCCAGCAGCTTAGAAGGACTAGCGGTGAACACCGGGGAGCTGTTTTTT
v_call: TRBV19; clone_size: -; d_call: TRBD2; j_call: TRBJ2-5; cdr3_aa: CASSMPGLANQETQYF; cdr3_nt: TGTGCCAGTAGTATGCCGGGACTAGCGAACCAAGAGACCCAGTACTTC
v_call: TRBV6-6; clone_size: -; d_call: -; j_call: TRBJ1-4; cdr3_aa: CASSYQETNEKLFF; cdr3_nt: TGTGCCAGCAGTTATCAGGAAACTAATGAAAAACTGTTTTTT
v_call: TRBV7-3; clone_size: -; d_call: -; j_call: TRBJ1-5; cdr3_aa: CASSYEANQPQHF; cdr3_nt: TGTGCCAGCAGCTACGAGGCCAATCAGCCCCAGCATTTT
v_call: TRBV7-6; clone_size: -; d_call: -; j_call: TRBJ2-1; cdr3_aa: CASSLSGSGNEQFF; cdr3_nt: TGTGCCAGCAGCTTATCGGGTAGCGGTAATGAGCAGTTCTTC
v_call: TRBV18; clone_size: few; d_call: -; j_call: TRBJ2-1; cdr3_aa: CASSPEGIEQFF; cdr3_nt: TGTGCCAGCTCACCCGAGGGAATTGAGCAGTTCTTC
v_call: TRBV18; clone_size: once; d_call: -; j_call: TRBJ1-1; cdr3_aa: CASSPGITEAFF; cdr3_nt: TGTGCCAGCTCACCCGGTATCACTGAAGCTTTCTTT